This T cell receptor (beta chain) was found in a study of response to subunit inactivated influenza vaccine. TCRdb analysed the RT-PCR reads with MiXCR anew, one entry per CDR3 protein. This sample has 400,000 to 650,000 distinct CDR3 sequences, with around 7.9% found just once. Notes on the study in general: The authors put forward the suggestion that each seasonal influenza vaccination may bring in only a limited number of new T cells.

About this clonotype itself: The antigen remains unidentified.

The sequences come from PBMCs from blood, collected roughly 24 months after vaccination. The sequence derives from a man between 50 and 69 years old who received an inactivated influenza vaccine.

The CDR3 is CASSKQGTEAFF. In DNA, the CDR3 is TGTGCCAGCAGTAAACAGGGGACTGAAGCTTTCTTT. V is TRBV6-6 and J is TRBJ1-1, with 7 bases fitting TRBD1. Germline values: CDR1 MNHNY, CDR2 SVGAGI (reference sequence). V dropped 5 bases and J dropped 5; count of bases not matched to a gene: 2. This CDR3 spans 12 amino acids.